The rows below give T cell receptor beta chains drawn from one sample of a study of cytomegalovirus exposure and HLA in healthy donors. TCRdb's copy holds only in-frame clones and misses some; the assay was immunoSEQ multiplex PCR. The sample lists under 150,000 clones, roughly three quarters seen once, with roughly 2% in the top ten. The sequenced material came from PBMCs. These receptors all come from a woman between 40 and 50 years old in good health and CMV-seronegative. CDR3s include the opening cysteine and the closing phenylalanine or tryptophan. A D gene is named only where the DNA matches it firmly. The size of a clone is reported for some rows only, either as once, few or many, or as a class for expanded clones.

>TRBJ2-1|.|TRBV19|TRBD2
TGTGCCAGTAGGCCCAGCGGGATTAATGAGCAGTTCTTC
CASRPSGINEQFF
>TRBJ1-5|.|TRBV19|TRBD1
TGTGCCAGTAGTCCGACAGGGGCGGCTCAGCCCCAGCATTTT
CASSPTGAAQPQHF
>TRBJ1-2|.|TRBV7-2|.
TGTGCCAGCAGCTCCGGTCGACAGTTAGCTAACTATGGCTACACCTTC
CASSSGRQLANYGYTF
>TRBJ1-6|.|TRBV6-5|.
TGTGCCAGCAGTTACAGTCTCGGGGGTGGACAATCACCCCTCCACTTT
CASSYSLGGGQSPLHF
>TRBJ1-1|.|TRBV2|.
TGTGCCAGCAGTGAGGGACACCCCTCGCGCGTGAACACTGAAGCTTTCTTT
CASSEGHPSRVNTEAFF
>TRBJ1-5|.|TRBV5-1|.
TGCGCCAGCAGGGACAGCGATAGCAATCAGCCCCAGCATTTT
CASRDSDSNQPQHF
>TRBJ2-7|.|TRBV2|TRBD2
TGTGCCACCGGGACTAGCGATGCCTACGAGCAGTACTTC
CATGTSDAYEQYF
>TRBJ1-2|.|TRBV7-2|TRBD1
TGTGCCAGCAGCTCGGGACAGGTCTATGGCTACACCTTC
CASSSGQVYGYTF
>TRBJ1-1|.|TRBV28|TRBD1
TGTGCCAGCAGTTACAGGGGGCTAAATGAAGCTTTCTTT
CASSYRGLNEAFF
>TRBJ1-5|few|TRBV6-5|.
TGTGCCAGCAAGGCGGGGTACGGCAATCAGCCCCAGCATTTT
CASKAGYGNQPQHF
>TRBJ2-7|.|TRBV7-6|TRBD1
TGTGCCAGCAGCCGACAGGGGAGGTCCTACGAGCAGTACTTC
CASSRQGRSYEQYF
>TRBJ2-7|.|TRBV5-1|TRBD1
TGCGCCAGCAACCTAGGACAGGGGGCGTACGAGCAGTACTTC
CASNLGQGAYEQYF
>TRBJ2-7|.|TRBV18|TRBD1
TGTGCCAGCTCACCGGGACAGAGAATCTACGAGCAGTACTTC
CASSPGQRIYEQYF
>TRBJ2-7|.|TRBV18|TRBD1
TGTGCCAGCTCACGCGGGACAGGTTCCTACGAGCAGTACTTC
CASSRGTGSYEQYF
>TRBJ1-5|.|TRBV6-5|.
TGTGCCAGCAGTTACCGGGACAACCAGCCCCAGCATTTT
CASSYRDNQPQHF
>TRBJ2-1|.|TRBV19|.
TGTGCCAGTAGTGGGACACACCTTAACAATGAGCAGTTCTTC
CASSGTHLNNEQFF
>TRBJ2-2|.|TRBV28|.
TGTGCCAGCAGGGCGGGACAGCTCACCGGGGAGCTGTTTTTT
CASRAGQLTGELFF
>TRBJ1-2|.|TRBV2|.
TGTGCCAGCAGTGAGGGCTTCGGCTACACCTTC
CASSEGFGYTF
>TRBJ1-5|.|TRBV7-2|.
TGTGCCAGCAGTCAGAGGCGGGTTGTAAATCAGCCCCAGCATTTT
CASSQRRVVNQPQHF
>TRBJ1-6|.|TRBV28|TRBD1
TGTGCCAGCAGTTCCCCCGGGACAGGGGATTTATCACCCCTCCACTTT
CASSSPGTGDLSPLHF
>TRBJ1-4|.|TRBV28|.
TGTGCCAGCAGTTTACTAGGTGATCAGGGGCCTAATGAAAAACTGTTTTTT
CASSLLGDQGPNEKLFF
>TRBJ2-6|.|TRBV30|.
TGTGCCTGGAGTGTAGTACGGACAAGCCCCTCTGGGGCCAACGTCCTGACTTTC
CAWSVVRTSPSGANVLTF
>TRBJ2-7|once|TRBV11-2|.
TGTGCCAGCAGCTTAGGGGGAGACCTCTACGAGCAGTACTTC
CASSLGGDLYEQYF
>TRBJ1-4|.|TRBV30|TRBD1
TGTGCCTGGAGCGGGACAGGGGTTTTTGAAAAACTGTTTTTT
CAWSGTGVFEKLFF
>TRBJ1-2|.|TRBV9|.
TGTGCCAGCAGCGTAGTTAGGGGTGGCTACACCTTC
CASSVVRGGYTF
>TRBJ2-2|once|TRBV5-1|TRBD2
TGCGCCAGCAGCTACTTAGCGGGAGGGCCCGGGGAGCTGTTTTTT
CASSYLAGGPGELFF
>TRBJ1-6|.|TRBV7-6|TRBD1
TGTGCCAGCAGCTCCTTTAGAGGCGGGACAGGGGAATGGACCCTCCACTTT
CASSSFRGGTGEWTLHF
>TRBJ2-3|once|TRBV6-4|TRBD2
TGTGCCAGCAGTGGTACTAGCGGGAGGGATGGAGATACGCAGTATTTT
CASSGTSGRDGDTQYF
>TRBJ1-2|once|TRBV18|TRBD1
TGTGCCAGCTCACCAGTGGGGGCAGGGGGCGTCTATGGCTACACCTTC
CASSPVGAGGVYGYTF
>TRBJ2-7|few|TRBV10-3|TRBD1
TGTGCCATCAGTGGACAGGGTTCCGCATCCTACGAGCAGTACTTC
CAISGQGSASYEQYF
>TRBJ1-1|.|TRBV6-1|.
TGTGCCAGCAGTGAAATCGGGGGAGCGGGCGCTGAAGCTTTCTTT
CASSEIGGAGAEAFF
>TRBJ1-1|.|TRBV6-5|.
TGTGCCAGCAGCCGACCCCCTAGCATGAACACTGAAGCTTTCTTT
CASSRPPSMNTEAFF
>TRBJ2-1|.|TRBV14|.
TGTGCCAGCAGCCATTTGCCCAGGAAGAACAATGAGCAGTTCTTC
CASSHLPRKNNEQFF
>TRBJ2-7|.|TRBV6-5|TRBD1
TGTGCCAGCAGCCCACAGGGGGGAGATTTCTACGAGCAGTACTTC
CASSPQGGDFYEQYF
>TRBJ2-7|.|TRBV6-5|TRBD2
TGTGCCAGCAGTTATATAGCGGGGGGCGAGCAGTACTTC
CASSYIAGGEQYF
>TRBJ1-1|.|TRBV5-1|TRBD1
TGCGCCAGCAGCTTCGGACAGGGGAACACTGAAGCTTTCTTT
CASSFGQGNTEAFF
>TRBJ2-5|.|TRBV28|TRBD2
TGTGCCAGCAGTTTCGGACTAGCGGGGGAAGAGACCCAGTACTTC
CASSFGLAGEETQYF
>TRBJ2-7|once|TRBV18|.
TGTGCCAGCTCCCTGGAGGGTTACGAGCAGTACTTC
CASSLEGYEQYF
>TRBJ1-1|.|TRBV5-4|TRBD1
TGTGCCAGCAGCCCTGAGACAGGGGGCGCGTCATCAGAAGCTTTCTTT
CASSPETGGASSEAFF
>TRBJ1-5|.|TRBV6-4|TRBD1
TGTGCCAGCAGTGACATACAGGGGGGAAAGAACTCCAATCAGCCCCAGCATTTT
CASSDIQGGKNSNQPQHF
>TRBJ2-5|.|TRBV11-2|TRBD2
TGTGCCAGCAGCCCAAGACGGGGGGGGCACCCGACCCAGTACTTC
CASSPRRGGHPTQYF
>TRBJ2-6|.|TRBV15|.
TGTGCCACCAGCCTGTATTCTGGGGCCAACGTCCTGACTTTC
CATSLYSGANVLTF
>TRBJ1-2|.|TRBV4-1|.
TGCGCCAGCAGCCAATTGTCAGGGATCAACTATGGCTACACCTTC
CASSQLSGINYGYTF
>TRBJ2-7|.|TRBV6-1|TRBD1
TGTGCCAGCAGACCGGGACAGGGGAAGTACGAGCAGTACTTC
CASRPGQGKYEQYF
>TRBJ2-7|once|TRBV19|TRBD1
TGTGCCAGCCGACAGGGGAGCTACGAGCAGTACTTC
CASRQGSYEQYF
>TRBJ2-7|.|TRBV2|.
TGTGCCAGCAGGGACATCTCCTACGAGCAGTACTTC
CASRDISYEQYF
>TRBJ2-1|.|TRBV5-4|TRBD2
TGTGCCAGCAGCCGATCTGGGACTAGCGGGGGGGGGTATGAGCAGTTCTTC
CASSRSGTSGGGYEQFF